The source of this T cell receptor (beta chain) is a study of beta chain features in type 1 diabetes. V was cut by 2 bases and J by 10 bases, with 16 bases left in between. This CDR3 spans 14 amino acids. Germline lookup yields CDR1 SGHTA and CDR2 FQGNSA. CD4+ naive, central memory, regulatory and stem cell-like memory subsets were isolated by sorting on CD45RO/CCR7/CD25/CD127/CD95/CD27. The authors reverse transcribed all of the isolated RNA, so sequencing captured expressed TCRB transcripts. Sequenced by immunoSEQ multiplex PCR; TCRdb stores in-frame clones only, minus some. The table has hundreds of thousands of clones, roughly 15% seen once. Study observations and caveats: Significant though moderate, a shortening of TCRB CDR3s appeared in all four CD4+ subsets of Type 1 diabetes patients. Healthy donors had naive, central memory and Treg TCRB repertoires that appeared less similar than those seen among patients.

This clone was seen a few times. The antigen is undetermined. Sequenced material: naive CD4+ T cells from blood. The TCR sequence derives from a man aged 18 to 29 in good health. V usage is TRBV7-2 and J usage is TRBJ2-3; unclear D gene. CDR3 sequence reads: CASSLPLGMAPQYF. As DNA, the CDR3 is TGTGCCAGCAGCTTACCTCTGGGGATGGCCCCGCAGTATTTT.